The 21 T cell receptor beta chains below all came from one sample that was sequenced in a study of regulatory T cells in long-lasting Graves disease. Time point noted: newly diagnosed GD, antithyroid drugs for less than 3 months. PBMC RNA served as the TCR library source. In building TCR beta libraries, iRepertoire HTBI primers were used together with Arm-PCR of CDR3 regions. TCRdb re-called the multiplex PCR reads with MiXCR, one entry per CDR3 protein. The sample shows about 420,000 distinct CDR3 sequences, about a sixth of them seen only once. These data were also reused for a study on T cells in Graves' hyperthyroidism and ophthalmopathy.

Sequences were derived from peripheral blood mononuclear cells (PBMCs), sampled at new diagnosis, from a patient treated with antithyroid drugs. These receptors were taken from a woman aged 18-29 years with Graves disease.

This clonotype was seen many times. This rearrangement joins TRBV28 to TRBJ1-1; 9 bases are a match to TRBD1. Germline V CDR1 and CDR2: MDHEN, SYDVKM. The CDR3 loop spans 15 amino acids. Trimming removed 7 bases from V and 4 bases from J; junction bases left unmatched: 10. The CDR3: CASTITGGASTEAFF. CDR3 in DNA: TGTGCCAGCACCATTACAGGGGGCGCTAGCACTGAAGCTTTCTTT.

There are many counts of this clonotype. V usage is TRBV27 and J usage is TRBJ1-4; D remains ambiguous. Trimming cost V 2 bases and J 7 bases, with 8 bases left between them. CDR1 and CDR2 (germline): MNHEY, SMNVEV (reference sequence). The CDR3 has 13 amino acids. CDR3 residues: CASSLEAGEKLFF. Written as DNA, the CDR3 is TGTGCCAGCAGTTTAGAGGCAGGTGAAAAACTGTTTTTT.

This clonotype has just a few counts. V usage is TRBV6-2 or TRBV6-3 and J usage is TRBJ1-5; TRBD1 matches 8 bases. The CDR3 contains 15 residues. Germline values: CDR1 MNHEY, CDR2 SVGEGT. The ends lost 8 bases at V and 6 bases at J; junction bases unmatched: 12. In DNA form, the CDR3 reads TGTGCCAGCTCTAGACAGGGGAAATCGGGTCAGCCCCAGCATTTT. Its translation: CASSRQGKSGQPQHF.

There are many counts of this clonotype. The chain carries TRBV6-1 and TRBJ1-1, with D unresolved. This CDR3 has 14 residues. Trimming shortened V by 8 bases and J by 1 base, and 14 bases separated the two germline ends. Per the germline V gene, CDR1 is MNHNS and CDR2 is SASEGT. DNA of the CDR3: TGTGCCAGCTATATATTTGATCCGAACACTGAAGCTTTCTTT. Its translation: CASYIFDPNTEAFF.

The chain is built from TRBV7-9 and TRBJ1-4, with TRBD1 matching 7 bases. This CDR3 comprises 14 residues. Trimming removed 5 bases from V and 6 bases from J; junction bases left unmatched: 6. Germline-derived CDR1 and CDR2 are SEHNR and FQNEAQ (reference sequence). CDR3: CASSRRQGYEKLFF. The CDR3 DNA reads TGTGCCAGCAGCCGCCGACAGGGATATGAAAAACTGTTTTTT.

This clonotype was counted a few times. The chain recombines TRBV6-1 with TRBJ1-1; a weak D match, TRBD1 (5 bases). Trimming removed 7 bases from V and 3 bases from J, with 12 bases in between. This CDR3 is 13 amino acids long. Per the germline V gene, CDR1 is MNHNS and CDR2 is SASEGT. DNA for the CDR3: TGTGCCAGCAACCGGGACCCTCACACTGAAGCTTTCTTT. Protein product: CASNRDPHTEAFF.

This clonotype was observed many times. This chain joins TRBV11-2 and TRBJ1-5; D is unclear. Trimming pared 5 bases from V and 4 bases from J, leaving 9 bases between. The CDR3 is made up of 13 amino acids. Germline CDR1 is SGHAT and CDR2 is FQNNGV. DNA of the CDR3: TGTGCCAGCAGCCTATCCCCAAATCAGCCCCAGCATTTT. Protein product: CASSLSPNQPQHF.

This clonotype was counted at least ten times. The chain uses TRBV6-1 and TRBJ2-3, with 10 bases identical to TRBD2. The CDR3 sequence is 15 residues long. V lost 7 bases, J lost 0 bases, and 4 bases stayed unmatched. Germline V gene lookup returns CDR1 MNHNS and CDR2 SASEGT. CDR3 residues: CASTSGRASTDTQYF. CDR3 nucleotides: TGTGCCAGCACCAGCGGGAGGGCCAGCACAGATACGCAGTATTTT.

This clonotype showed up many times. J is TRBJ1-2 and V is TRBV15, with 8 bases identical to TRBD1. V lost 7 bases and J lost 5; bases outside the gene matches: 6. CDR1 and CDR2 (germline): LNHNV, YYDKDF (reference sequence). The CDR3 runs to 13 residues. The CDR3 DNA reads TGTGCCACCACCTACGACAGGGGATATGGCTACACCTTC. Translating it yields CATTYDRGYGYTF.

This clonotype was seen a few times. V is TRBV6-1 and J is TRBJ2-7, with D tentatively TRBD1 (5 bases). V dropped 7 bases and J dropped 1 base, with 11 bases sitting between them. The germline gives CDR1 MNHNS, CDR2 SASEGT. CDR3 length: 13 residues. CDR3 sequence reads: CASKTGRSYEQYF. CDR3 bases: TGTGCCAGCAAAACAGGACGGTCCTACGAGCAGTACTTC.

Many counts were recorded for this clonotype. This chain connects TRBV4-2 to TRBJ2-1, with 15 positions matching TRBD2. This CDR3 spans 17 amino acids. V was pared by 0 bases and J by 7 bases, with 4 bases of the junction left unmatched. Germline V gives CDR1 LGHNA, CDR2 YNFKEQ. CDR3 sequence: CASSQEPGLAGGNEQFF. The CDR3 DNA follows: TGTGCCAGCAGCCAAGAACCGGGACTAGCGGGAGGAAATGAGCAGTTCTTC.

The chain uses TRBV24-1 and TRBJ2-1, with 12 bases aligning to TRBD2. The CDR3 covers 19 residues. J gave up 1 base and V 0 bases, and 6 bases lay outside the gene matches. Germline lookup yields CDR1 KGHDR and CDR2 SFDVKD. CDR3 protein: CATSDLSTSGRGSYNEQFF. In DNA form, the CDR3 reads TGTGCCACCAGTGATTTGTCGACTAGCGGGAGAGGTTCCTACAATGAGCAGTTCTTC.

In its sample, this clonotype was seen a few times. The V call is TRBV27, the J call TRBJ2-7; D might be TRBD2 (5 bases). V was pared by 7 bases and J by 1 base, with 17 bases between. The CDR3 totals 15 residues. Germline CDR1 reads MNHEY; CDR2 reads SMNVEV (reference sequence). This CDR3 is CASIRVLGNSYEQYF. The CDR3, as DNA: TGTGCCAGCATAAGGGTCCTCGGGAATTCCTACGAGCAGTACTTC.

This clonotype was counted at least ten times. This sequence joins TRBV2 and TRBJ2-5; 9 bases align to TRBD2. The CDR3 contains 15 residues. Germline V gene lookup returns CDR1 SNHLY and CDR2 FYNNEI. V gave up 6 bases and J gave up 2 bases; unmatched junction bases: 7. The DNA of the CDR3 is TGTGCCAGCAGCGCCGGAGCGGGAGGACAAGAGACCCAGTACTTC. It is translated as CASSAGAGGQETQYF.

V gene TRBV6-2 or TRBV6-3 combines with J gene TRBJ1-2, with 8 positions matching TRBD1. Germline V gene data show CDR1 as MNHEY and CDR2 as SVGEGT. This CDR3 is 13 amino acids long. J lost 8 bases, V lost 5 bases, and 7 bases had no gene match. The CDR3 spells CASSDRQGRGYTF. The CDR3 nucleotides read TGTGCCAGCAGTGACCGACAGGGGCGAGGCTACACCTTC.

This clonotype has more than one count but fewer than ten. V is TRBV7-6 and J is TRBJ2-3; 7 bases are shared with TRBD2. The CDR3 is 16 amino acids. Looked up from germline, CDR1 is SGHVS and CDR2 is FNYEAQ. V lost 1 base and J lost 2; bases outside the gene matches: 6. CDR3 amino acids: CASSLVGGRPTDTQYF. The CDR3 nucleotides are TGTGCCAGCAGCTTAGTCGGCGGGAGACCCACAGATACGCAGTATTTT.

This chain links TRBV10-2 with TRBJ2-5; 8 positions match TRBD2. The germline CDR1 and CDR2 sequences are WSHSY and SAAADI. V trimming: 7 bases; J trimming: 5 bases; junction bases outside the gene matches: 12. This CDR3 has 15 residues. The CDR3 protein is CASTGTSGVGETQYF. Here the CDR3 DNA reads TGCGCCAGCACCGGGACTAGTGGGGTGGGGGAGACCCAGTACTTC.

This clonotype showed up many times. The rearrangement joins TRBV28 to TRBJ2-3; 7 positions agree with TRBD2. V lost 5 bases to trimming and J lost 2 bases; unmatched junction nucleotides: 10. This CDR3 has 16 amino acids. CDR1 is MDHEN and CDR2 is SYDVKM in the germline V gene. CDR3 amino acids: CASSAPGGRSTDTQYF. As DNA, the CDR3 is TGTGCCAGCAGTGCGCCTGGCGGGAGATCCACAGATACGCAGTATTTT. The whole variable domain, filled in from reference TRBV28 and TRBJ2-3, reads DVKVTQSSRYLVKRTGEKVFLECVQDMDHENMFWYRQDPGLGLRLIYFSYDVKMKEKGDIPEGYSVSREKKERFSLILESASTNQTSMYLCASSAPGGRSTDTQYFGPGTRLTVL.

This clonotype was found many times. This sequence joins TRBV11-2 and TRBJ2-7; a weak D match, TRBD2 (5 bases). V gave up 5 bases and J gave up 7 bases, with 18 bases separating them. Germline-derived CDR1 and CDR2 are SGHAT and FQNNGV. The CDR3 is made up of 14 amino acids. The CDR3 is CASSPGFGPWEQYF. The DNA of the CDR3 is TGTGCCAGCAGCCCGGGGTTTGGGCCATGGGAGCAGTACTTC.

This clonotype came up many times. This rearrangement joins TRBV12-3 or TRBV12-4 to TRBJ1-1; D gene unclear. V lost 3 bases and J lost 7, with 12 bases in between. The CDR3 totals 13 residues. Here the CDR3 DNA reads TGTGCCAGCAGTTTCGCGGTTCTAAATGAAGCTTTCTTT. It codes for CASSFAVLNEAFF.

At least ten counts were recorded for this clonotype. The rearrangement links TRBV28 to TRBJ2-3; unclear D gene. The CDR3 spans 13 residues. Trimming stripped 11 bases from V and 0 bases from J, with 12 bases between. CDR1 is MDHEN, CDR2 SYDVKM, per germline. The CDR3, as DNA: TGTGCCCCCCGGTCAGTGAGCACAGATACGCAGTATTTT. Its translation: CAPRSVSTDTQYF.